This is a list of T cell receptor beta chains from one sample in a study of blood T cell repertoires in COVID-19. The data were produced by immunoSEQ multiplex PCR, yet TCRdb's version contains in-frame clones alone and is incomplete. This sample carries 150,000 or so clones, roughly 80% of them seen once, and the ten largest clones take about 31%. Material for sequencing was peripheral blood. These receptors were taken from a woman aged 60-75 years with acute or convalescent COVID-19. CDR3s include the opening cysteine and the closing phenylalanine or tryptophan. A D gene is named only where the DNA matches it firmly. Not every row has a clone size; where given, it reads once, few, many or a size class.

>NA|TRBJ2-2|NA|TRBV6-5
CASSYDRPNTGELFF
TGTGCCAGCAGTTACGACAGACCTAACACCGGGGAGCTGTTTTTT
>NA|TRBJ2-4|NA|TRBV3-1/TRBV3-2
CASSGGGGSKNIQYF
TGTGCCAGCAGCGGGGGAGGGGGATCCAAAAACATTCAGTACTTC
>NA|TRBJ1-1|NA|TRBV20-1
CSAPLTGKAFF
TGCAGTGCCCCGTTAACAGGGAAAGCTTTCTTT
>NA|TRBJ1-2|NA|TRBV3-1/TRBV3-2
CASSFTDNYGYTF
TGTGCCAGCAGCTTCACAGATAACTATGGCTACACCTTC
>NA|TRBJ2-3|NA|TRBV2
CASSGTGKGGDTQYF
TGTGCCAGCAGTGGTACAGGGAAGGGGGGGGATACGCAGTATTTT
>TRBD2|TRBJ2-1|once|TRBV5-1
CASWTSGGGGPPNEQFF
TGCGCCAGTTGGACTAGCGGGGGGGGCGGGCCTCCCAATGAGCAGTTCTTC
>TRBD2|TRBJ2-3|NA|TRBV5-1
CASLRAGGTDTQYF
TGCGCCAGCCTCCGAGCGGGGGGCACAGATACGCAGTATTTT
>NA|TRBJ1-5|NA|TRBV4-2
CASSQAPGLPDRGTQPQHF
TGTGCCAGCAGCCAAGCCCCGGGACTCCCGGACCGAGGTACCCAGCCCCAGCATTTT
>NA|TRBJ1-5|NA|TRBV4-2
CASSHPGSNQPQHF
TGTGCCAGCAGCCACCCAGGTAGCAATCAGCCCCAGCATTTT
>TRBD1|TRBJ1-5|once|TRBV18
CASSPLNTGQAYQPQHF
TGTGCCAGCTCACCGCTTAACACGGGACAGGCCTATCAGCCCCAGCATTTT
>NA|TRBJ1-5|few|TRBV12-3/TRBV12-4
CASSLGEDQPQHF
TGTGCCAGCAGTTTAGGGGAGGATCAGCCCCAGCATTTT
>NA|TRBJ1-1|NA|TRBV30
CAWSVGSLSTFF
TGTGCCTGGAGTGTGGGGAGCTTAAGTACTTTCTTT
>TRBD2|TRBJ2-2|NA|TRBV4-1
CASSRSGGANTGELFF
TGCGCCAGCAGCCGTAGCGGGGGGGCGAACACCGGGGAGCTGTTTTTT
>NA|TRBJ2-5|NA|TRBV5-1
CASSLGSGSETQYF
TGCGCCAGCAGCTTGGGGTCAGGGTCAGAGACCCAGTACTTC
>NA|TRBJ1-4|NA|TRBV14
CASSRVGVGEKLFF
TGTGCCAGCAGCCGAGTGGGCGTCGGTGAAAAACTGTTTTTT
>TRBD2|TRBJ2-1|NA|TRBV5-4
CASSFGGGPQNEQFF
TGTGCCAGCAGCTTCGGGGGGGGGCCGCAGAATGAGCAGTTCTTC
>TRBD1|TRBJ1-5|NA|TRBV19
CASSFLTGTVRNQPQHF
TGTGCCAGTAGTTTCCTGACAGGGACTGTTCGCAATCAGCCCCAGCATTTT
>NA|TRBJ1-2|NA|TRBV27
CASSLSGAGAYRPIYGYTF
TGTGCCAGCAGTTTATCGGGGGCGGGGGCCTACCGCCCTATCTATGGCTACACCTTC
>TRBD2|TRBJ2-3|once|TRBV7-9
CASSFLLAGTADTQYF
TGTGCCAGCAGCTTTCTACTAGCGGGGACCGCCGATACGCAGTATTTT
>TRBD2|TRBJ2-3|NA|TRBV2
CASAAGSPSTDTQYF
TGTGCCAGCGCAGCGGGGAGCCCTAGCACAGATACGCAGTATTTT
>TRBD1|TRBJ1-1|NA|TRBV5-1
CASSPWPPGQAPNTEAFF
TGCGCCAGCAGCCCATGGCCTCCGGGACAGGCCCCAAACACTGAAGCTTTCTTT
>TRBD1|TRBJ1-6|NA|TRBV28
CASSLSGTGGSPLHF
TGTGCCAGCAGTTTATCCGGGACAGGGGGGTCACCCCTCCACTTT
>NA|TRBJ1-2|once|TRBV3-1/TRBV3-2
CASSQDQRGQGYTF
TGTGCCAGCAGCCAAGATCAGCGGGGGCAAGGCTACACCTTC
>NA|TRBJ2-1|NA|TRBV5-1
CASSLNEPREQFF
TGCGCCAGCAGCTTAAACGAACCGAGAGAGCAGTTCTTC
>NA|TRBJ2-1|NA|TRBV6-5
CANVTQGYNEQFF
TGTGCCAACGTAACTCAGGGCTACAATGAGCAGTTCTTC
>NA|TRBJ2-4|few|TRBV19
CASKDAQVKNIQYF
TGTGCCAGTAAAGATGCGCAGGTAAAAAACATTCAGTACTTC
>NA|TRBJ1-3|few|TRBV4-1
CASSQGHPNTIYF
TGCGCCAGCAGCCAAGGTCATCCAAACACCATATATTTT
>TRBD1|TRBJ1-6|few|TRBV6-5
CASRRTGGVPLHF
TGTGCCAGCAGGCGGACAGGGGGGGTACCCCTCCACTTT
>NA|TRBJ2-7|NA|TRBV29-1
CSVDAAEGSAGLRYF
TGCAGCGTTGATGCGGCTGAAGGATCCGCCGGTCTCAGGTACTTC
>NA|TRBJ1-2|NA|TRBV25-1
CASSDWADYGYTF
TGTGCCAGCAGTGATTGGGCAGACTATGGCTACACCTTC
>TRBD1|TRBJ2-5|NA|TRBV19
CASSMNRGETQYF
TGTGCCAGTAGTATGAACAGGGGAGAGACCCAGTACTTC
>NA|TRBJ1-5|NA|TRBV10-1
CASSDLREESNQPQHF
TGCGCCAGCAGTGATCTCCGTGAGGAGAGCAATCAGCCCCAGCATTTT
>TRBD1|TRBJ1-2|NA|TRBV30
CAWSGQGGGYTF
TGTGCCTGGAGTGGCCAGGGGGGCGGCTACACCTTC
>NA|TRBJ2-7|few|TRBV2
CASSDRGQGSSYEQYF
TGTGCCAGCAGTGACCGAGGCCAGGGTAGCTCCTACGAGCAGTACTTC
>TRBD2|TRBJ2-3|NA|TRBV5-6
CASSGDKRGGRGTQYF
TGTGCCAGCAGCGGGGATAAGCGGGGGGGCCGAGGTACGCAGTATTTT
>NA|TRBJ1-5|NA|TRBV6-5
CASYGSPYSNQPQHF
TGTGCCAGCTACGGGTCTCCATATAGCAATCAGCCCCAGCATTTT
>TRBD1|TRBJ1-1|NA|TRBV5-6
CASSLRSTGLNTEAFF
TGTGCCAGCAGCTTAAGATCGACAGGGTTGAACACTGAAGCTTTCTTT
>TRBD1|TRBJ1-2|NA|TRBV6-6
CASSYDRAGGYTF
TGTGCCAGCAGTTACGACAGGGCAGGCGGCTACACCTTC
>TRBD1|TRBJ1-5|NA|TRBV10-3
CAIGTGQGSQPQHF
TGTGCCATCGGAACAGGACAGGGAAGTCAGCCCCAGCATTTT
>TRBD1|TRBJ1-6|once|TRBV7-3
CASSRGGANSPLHF
TGTGCCAGCAGCCGAGGGGGCGCAAATTCACCCCTCCACTTT
>TRBD1|TRBJ1-2|NA|TRBV28
CASSLQGAYGYTF
TGTGCCAGCAGTTTACAGGGGGCTTATGGCTACACCTTC
>TRBD1|TRBJ1-1|NA|TRBV27
CASSPWVGMGQSEAFF
TGTGCCAGCAGCCCCTGGGTTGGGATGGGACAGTCAGAAGCTTTCTTT
>NA|TRBJ1-1|NA|TRBV10-2
CASSDRRVSEAFF
TGCGCCAGCAGTGACAGGAGGGTCTCGGAAGCTTTCTTT
>NA|TRBJ1-1|few|TRBV11-2
CASSLVGSGAFF
TGTGCCAGCAGCTTAGTAGGTAGCGGAGCTTTCTTT
>NA|TRBJ1-1|NA|TRBV18
CASSPGQITQNTEAFF
TGTGCCAGCTCACCGGGCCAGATTACACAGAACACTGAAGCTTTCTTT
>TRBD1|TRBJ1-2|NA|TRBV4-1
CASSDKVQGADYGYTF
TGCGCCAGCAGCGATAAGGTACAGGGGGCCGACTATGGCTACACCTTC
>NA|TRBJ2-3|NA|TRBV19
CASSMFGQDYRTDTQYF
TGTGCCAGTAGTATGTTTGGACAGGACTATCGCACAGATACGCAGTATTTT
>TRBD1|TRBJ1-2|NA|TRBV6-6
CASSLTGGSNYGYTF
TGTGCCAGCAGTTTAACAGGGGGTTCTAACTATGGCTACACCTTC
>NA|TRBJ1-2|NA|TRBV6-5
CASSRPQGGHGYTF
TGTGCCAGCAGTCGCCCCCAGGGTGGGCATGGCTACACCTTC
>NA|TRBJ1-5|NA|TRBV2
CASTPDGGNQPQHF
TGTGCCAGCACCCCCGACGGGGGGAATCAGCCCCAGCATTTT
>NA|TRBJ2-1|NA|TRBV9
CASSVPSGAGYNEQFF
TGTGCCAGCAGCGTACCCTCAGGGGCGGGCTACAATGAGCAGTTCTTC
>NA|TRBJ1-5|NA|TRBV6-5
CASSSPSGQNQPQHF
TGTGCCAGCAGCTCCCCCAGCGGTCAAAATCAGCCCCAGCATTTT